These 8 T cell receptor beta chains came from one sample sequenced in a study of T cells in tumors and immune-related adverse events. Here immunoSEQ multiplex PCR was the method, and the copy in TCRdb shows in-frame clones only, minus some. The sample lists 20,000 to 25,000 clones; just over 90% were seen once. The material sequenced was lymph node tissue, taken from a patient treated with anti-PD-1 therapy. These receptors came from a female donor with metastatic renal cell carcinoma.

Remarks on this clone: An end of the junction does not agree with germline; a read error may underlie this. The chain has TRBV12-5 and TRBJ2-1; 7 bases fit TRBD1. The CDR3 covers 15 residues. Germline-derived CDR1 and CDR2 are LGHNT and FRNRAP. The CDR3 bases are TGTGCTAGTGGTTTGGTACAGACAGGGTTCAATGAACAGTTCTTC. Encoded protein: CASGLVQTGFNEQFF.

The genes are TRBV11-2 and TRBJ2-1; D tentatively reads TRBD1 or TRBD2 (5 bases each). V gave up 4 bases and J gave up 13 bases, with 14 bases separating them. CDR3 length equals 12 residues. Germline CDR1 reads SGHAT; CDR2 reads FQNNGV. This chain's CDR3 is CASSSTGAPQFF. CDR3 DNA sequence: TGTGCCAGCAGCTCGACCGGGGCCCCACAGTTCTTC.

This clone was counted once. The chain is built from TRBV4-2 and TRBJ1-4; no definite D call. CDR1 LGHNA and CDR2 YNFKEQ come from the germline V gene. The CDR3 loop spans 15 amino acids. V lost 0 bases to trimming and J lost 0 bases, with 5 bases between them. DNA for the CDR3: TGTGCCAGCAGCCAAGACAGTGCAACTAATGAAAAACTGTTTTTT. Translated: CASSQDSATNEKLFF.

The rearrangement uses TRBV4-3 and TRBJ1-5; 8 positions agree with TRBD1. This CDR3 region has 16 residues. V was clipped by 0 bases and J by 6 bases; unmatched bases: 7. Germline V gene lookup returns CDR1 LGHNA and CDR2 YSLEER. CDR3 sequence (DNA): TGCGCCAGCAGCCAAGATGCAGGGGGCGCAGGTCAGCCCCAGCATTTT. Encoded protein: CASSQDAGGAGQPQHF.

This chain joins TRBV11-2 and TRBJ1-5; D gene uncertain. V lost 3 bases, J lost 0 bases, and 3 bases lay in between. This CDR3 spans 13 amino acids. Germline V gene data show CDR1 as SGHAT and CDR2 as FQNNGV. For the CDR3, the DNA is TGTGCCAGCAGCTTCAATAGCAATCAGCCCCAGCATTTT. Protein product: CASSFNSNQPQHF.

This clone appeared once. The DNA for the CDR3 is TGTGCCAGCACCGGACTAGCGGGAGGCACAGATACGCAGTATTTT. Translating it yields CASTGLAGGTDTQYF. The V and J genes are TRBV6-1 and TRBJ2-3; 13 nucleotides agree with TRBD2. Germline CDR1 reads MNHNS; CDR2 reads SASEGT. With V trimmed by 7 bases and J by 1 base, 2 bases remained unmatched. The CDR3 is 15 residues long.

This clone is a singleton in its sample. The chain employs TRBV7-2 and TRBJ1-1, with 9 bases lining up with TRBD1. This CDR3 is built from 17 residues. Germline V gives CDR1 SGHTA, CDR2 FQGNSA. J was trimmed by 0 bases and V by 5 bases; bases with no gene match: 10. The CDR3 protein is CASSPTGTGTLNTEAFF. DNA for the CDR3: TGTGCCAGCAGCCCCACCGGGACAGGGACACTGAACACTGAAGCTTTCTTT.

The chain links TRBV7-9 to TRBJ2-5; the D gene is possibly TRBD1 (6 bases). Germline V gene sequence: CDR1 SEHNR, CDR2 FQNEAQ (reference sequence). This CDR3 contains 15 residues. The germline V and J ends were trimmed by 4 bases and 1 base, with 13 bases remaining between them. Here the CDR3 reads CASSSIQGSQETQYF. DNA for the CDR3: TGTGCCAGCAGCTCAATCCAGGGGTCCCAAGAGACCCAGTACTTC.